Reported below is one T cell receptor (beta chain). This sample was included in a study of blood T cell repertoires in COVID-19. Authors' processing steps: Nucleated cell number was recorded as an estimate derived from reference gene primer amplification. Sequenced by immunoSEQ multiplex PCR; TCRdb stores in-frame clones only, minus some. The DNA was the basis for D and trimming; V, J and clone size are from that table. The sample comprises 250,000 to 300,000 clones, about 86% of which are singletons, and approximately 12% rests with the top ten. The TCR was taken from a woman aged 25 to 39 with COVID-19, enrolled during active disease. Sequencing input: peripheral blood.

As DNA, the CDR3 is TGTGCCAGCTCCAGAGCGGCCTCCGCCTACAATGAGCAGTTCTTC. This gives the protein CASSRAASAYNEQFF. V and J are TRBV19 and TRBJ2-1; TRBD2 might be the D (5 bases). Trimming left V 9 bases short and J 2 bases short, with 17 bases between. The germline CDR1 and CDR2 sequences are LNHDA and SQIVND (reference sequence). The CDR3 has 15 amino acids.